This is a list of T cell receptor beta chains from one sample in a study of T cells in Graves' hyperthyroidism and ophthalmopathy. TCRdb re-called the multiplex PCR reads through MiXCR, storing one row per CDR3 protein. The sample holds 450,000 to 700,000 distinct CDR3 sequences, around 46% seen once. Specimen: peripheral blood or thyroid tissue (not recorded which). These receptors were taken from a woman aged 18-29 years with Graves' hyperthyroidism. Each CDR3 is given with its conserved first and last residue. Fields, in order: V gene, CDR3 protein.

v_gene: TRBV2; CDR3aa: CASKPQGPGANVLTF
v_gene: TRBV24-1; CDR3aa: CATSDPGVPYEQYF
v_gene: TRBV10-3; CDR3aa: CAITASWLNTEAFF
v_gene: TRBV20-1; CDR3aa: CSASGRPGELFF
v_gene: TRBV29-1; CDR3aa: CSASVQAGNTIYF
v_gene: TRBV6-5; CDR3aa: CASRKMGDGYNSPLHF
v_gene: TRBV7-9; CDR3aa: CASSRTGSSEKLFF
v_gene: TRBV3-1; CDR3aa: CASSQEWGVPTNEKLFF
v_gene: TRBV4-1; CDR3aa: CASSQDLNMLAYEQYF
v_gene: TRBV27; CDR3aa: CASSQRTGKYGYTF
v_gene: TRBV2; CDR3aa: CASSVNGELFF
v_gene: TRBV28; CDR3aa: CASIESTGHQPQHF
v_gene: TRBV20-1; CDR3aa: CSARDPQGPGELFF
v_gene: TRBV2; CDR3aa: CASSRQGPYEHF
v_gene: TRBV20-1; CDR3aa: CSATGQGLRDYEQYF
v_gene: TRBV6-5; CDR3aa: CASSLDRGPNTEAFF
v_gene: TRBV5-4; CDR3aa: CASTGPLQETQYF
v_gene: TRBV2; CDR3aa: CASGRDYEQYF
v_gene: TRBV2; CDR3aa: CASSRTFSGNTIYF
v_gene: TRBV20-1; CDR3aa: CSAAGLGDSSPLHF
v_gene: TRBV7-3; CDR3aa: CASARLAGRLHF
v_gene: TRBV29-1; CDR3aa: CSVAMVVANTGELFF
v_gene: TRBV6-5; CDR3aa: CASSPGRGNQPQHF
v_gene: TRBV5-5; CDR3aa: CASSLATRTAAFF
v_gene: TRBV7-2; CDR3aa: CASSQRGTATNEKLFF
v_gene: TRBV15; CDR3aa: CATSGSGTSGSYNEQFF
v_gene: TRBV13; CDR3aa: CASSLEPGQGATGELFF
v_gene: TRBV24-1; CDR3aa: CATSDPLAGETFAF
v_gene: TRBV5-1; CDR3aa: CASGVGGAESFF
v_gene: TRBV7-9; CDR3aa: CASSPPLRRDSYNGQYF
v_gene: TRBV27; CDR3aa: CASSFGGGLANYGYTF
v_gene: TRBV15; CDR3aa: CATSREDPGQVGELFF
v_gene: TRBV10-3; CDR3aa: CAIRGKVDTGELFF
v_gene: TRBV19; CDR3aa: CASSARAQGFDEQFF
v_gene: TRBV9; CDR3aa: CASSVHPGTLSYEQYF
v_gene: TRBV30; CDR3aa: CAWSVLIGNQPQHF
v_gene: TRBV2; CDR3aa: CASTTNIASYGYTF
v_gene: TRBV7-9; CDR3aa: CASSLPGQVGEQYF